The entry below gives a single TCR beta chain sequence along with its context. Antigen specificity is unknown. This sample was taken from a study of Ad26.COV2.S vaccination and SARS-CoV-2 variants. Study conclusions and caveats: Compared with placebo recipients, vaccine recipients had higher spike-specific TCR breadth.

Treatment: 15 to 20 received Ad26.COV2.S at low or high dose, single or two shots; about 5 received placebo; per-sample allocation not given. Specimen acquisition occurred on day 63 following the initial vaccine or placebo injection. The germline V gene has CDR1 SEHNR and CDR2 FQNEAQ (reference sequence). Trimming at V came to 5 bases and at J to 2 bases, leaving 10 bases not matched to a gene. This CDR3 is built from 16 residues. Assay used: immunoSEQ multiplex PCR; TCRdb lists only in-frame clones, some missing. The table records approximately 240,000 clones, 85% to 90% of them present only once. This TCR was sampled from a person between 18 and 65 years old who received the Ad26.COV2.S COVID-19 vaccine or a placebo. The sample in question was peripheral blood, obtained in a trial of Ad26.COV2.S vaccine versus placebo. This chain joins TRBV7-9 and TRBJ2-3; 7 bases are shared with TRBD1. CDR3 region: CASSTTQGTYTDTQYF. The CDR3 DNA sequence: TGTGCCAGCAGCACTACACAGGGGACGTACACAGATACGCAGTATTTT.